The rows below give T cell receptor beta chains drawn from one sample of a study of blood T cell repertoires in COVID-19. Profiled with immunoSEQ multiplex PCR; TCRdb holds only in-frame clones, not every one. The sample holds roughly 380,000 clones, 85% seen once. The material sequenced was peripheral blood. These receptors all come from a woman aged 18-30 years with acute or convalescent COVID-19. Both conserved end residues are part of each CDR3. The D gene is left open where the match is weak. Expanded clones are given a class, and other clones once, few, many or no size at all.

J,D,V,size,DNA,CDR3
TRBJ2-3,-,TRBV27,-,TGTGCCAGCAGTTTATCAAACACCGGCGGGGCAGATACGCAGTATTTT,CASSLSNTGGADTQYF
TRBJ2-7,TRBD1,TRBV3-1/TRBV3-2,-,TGTGCCAGCAGCCGGACAGGGGACACCTACGAGCAGTACTTC,CASSRTGDTYEQYF
TRBJ1-2,TRBD1,TRBV14,-,TGTGCCAGCAGCCCTTACGTGACAGGGGGCTATGGCTACACCTTC,CASSPYVTGGYGYTF
TRBJ1-4,TRBD1,TRBV6-6,-,TGTGCCAGCTGGACAGGGGAAAAACTGTTTTTT,CASWTGEKLFF
TRBJ1-2,-,TRBV9,few,TGTGCCAGCAGCGTAGAGTGGGCAGGGGAAGGCTACACCTTC,CASSVEWAGEGYTF
TRBJ1-3,TRBD1,TRBV30,-,TGTGCCTGGAGAACGACAGGGGCCTTCTCTGGAAACACCATATATTTT,CAWRTTGAFSGNTIYF
TRBJ2-3,TRBD1,TRBV3-1/TRBV3-2,-,TGTGCCAGCAGCAGCACGGGACAGGGGGTTCCCAAGACGCAGTATTTT,CASSSTGQGVPKTQYF
TRBJ2-2,TRBD1,TRBV9,-,TGTGCCAGCAAGACCGGGACAGGGAACACCGGGGAGCTGTTTTTT,CASKTGTGNTGELFF
TRBJ2-4,-,TRBV28,-,TGTGCCAGCAGTTGGCGGGACCAAATCTCCCTAGCCAAAAACATTCAGTACTTC,CASSWRDQISLAKNIQYF
TRBJ1-5,TRBD1,TRBV18,-,TGTGCCAGCTCACCGGGACAGACCTATAGCAATCAGCCCCAGCATTTT,CASSPGQTYSNQPQHF
TRBJ2-3,-,TRBV21-1,-,TGTGCCAGCAGCAAAGGGAGCGGGAGCACAGATACGCAGTATTTT,CASSKGSGSTDTQYF
TRBJ1-4,TRBD1,TRBV25-1,-,TGTGCCAGCAGTACAGGGGAGATGGGGGAAAAACTGTTTTTT,CASSTGEMGEKLFF
TRBJ1-1,TRBD1,TRBV18,-,TGTGCCAGCTCCCTGACAGGGGTGGGGAACACTGAAGCTTTCTTT,CASSLTGVGNTEAFF
TRBJ1-6,-,TRBV28,-,TGTGCCAGCAGTCAAAAGCGGGCCAACTGGGTAAATTCACCCCTCCACTTT,CASSQKRANWVNSPLHF
TRBJ1-1,TRBD1,TRBV9,few,TGTGCCAGCAGCGTTTCAGGGGGCGCATGGAACACTGAAGCTTTCTTT,CASSVSGGAWNTEAFF
TRBJ2-1,-,TRBV19,-,TGTGCCAGTAGTAGGGGGGACTCTAGCGCACCCTCCTACAATGAGCAGTTCTTC,CASSRGDSSAPSYNEQFF
TRBJ2-7,-,TRBV6-6,few,TGTGCCAGCAGTCGCGACAAGAGCTCCTACGAGCAGTACTTC,CASSRDKSSYEQYF
TRBJ1-5,TRBD1,TRBV7-9,-,TGTGCCAGCAGCCATCGGGACAGTGGGCTCGGGGATCAGCCCCAGCATTTT,CASSHRDSGLGDQPQHF
TRBJ2-6,-,TRBV15,once,TGTGCCACCAGCAGAGTACGGGCTGGGGCCAACGTCCTGACTTTC,CATSRVRAGANVLTF
TRBJ2-3,-,TRBV19,-,TGTGCCAGTAGTATAGATAGAAGGGGGGGAAGCCCAGATACGCAGTATTTT,CASSIDRRGGSPDTQYF
TRBJ1-2,-,TRBV28,-,TGTGCCAGCAGTTTGGCCCCTCCCAGGTCCTTCTATGGCTACACCTTC,CASSLAPPRSFYGYTF
TRBJ2-2,-,TRBV2,-,TGTGCCAGCATCAATCCGGGACTTAACACCGGGGAGCTGTTTTTT,CASINPGLNTGELFF
TRBJ2-7,TRBD1,TRBV19,-,TGTGCCAGTAGTCCACGGACAGGGGTGAGCTCCTACGAGCAGTACTTC,CASSPRTGVSSYEQYF
TRBJ2-4,-,TRBV14,few,TGTGCCAGCAGCCACCCAGAGGGGGGGCGCGGAGCCAAAAACATTCAGTACTTC,CASSHPEGGRGAKNIQYF
TRBJ2-5,-,TRBV6-1,-,TGTGCCAGCAGTGAAGGGTCGGGGGTGATCCAAGAGACCCAGTACTTC,CASSEGSGVIQETQYF
TRBJ1-3,-,TRBV30,-,TGTGCCTGGAGTCCGGGAGAAGGCTCTGGAAACACCATATATTTT,CAWSPGEGSGNTIYF
TRBJ2-5,-,TRBV4-1,-,TGCGCCAGCAGCCAAGATGGGGACACTAGCGAAATCCCAGAGACCCAGTACTTC,CASSQDGDTSEIPETQYF
TRBJ1-5,-,TRBV30,-,TGTGCCTGGAGTGTACAGGGAGATCAGCCCCAGCATTTT,CAWSVQGDQPQHF
TRBJ2-2,-,TRBV14,-,TGTGCCAGCAGCCAACTAGCCTCGAACACCGGGGAGCTGTTTTTT,CASSQLASNTGELFF
TRBJ2-7,TRBD1,TRBV7-3,-,TGTGCCAGCAGCCCCTCGGGGGACAGGCAGGACGAGCAGTACTTC,CASSPSGDRQDEQYF
TRBJ1-5,-,TRBV7-8,-,TGTGCCAGCAGCTTATGGCAGGAGGGCTATAGCAATCAGCCCCAGCATTTT,CASSLWQEGYSNQPQHF
TRBJ1-1,TRBD1,TRBV6-5,few,TGTGCCACAAACAGGGGGAACACTGAAGCTTTCTTT,CATNRGNTEAFF
TRBJ2-3,-,TRBV5-5,-,TGTGCCAGCAGCCCCGGGGGCACAGATACGCAGTATTTT,CASSPGGTDTQYF
TRBJ2-7,-,TRBV19,-,TGTGCCAGTAGTATATTTGCAGGGTCCAACTACGAGCAGTACTTC,CASSIFAGSNYEQYF
TRBJ2-3,-,TRBV5-1,-,TGCGCCAGCAGCCCGGACAGTAGCACAGATACGCAGTATTTT,CASSPDSSTDTQYF
TRBJ1-6,-,TRBV5-1,-,TGCGCCAGCAGCTCGGGTGAACACGACTATCCCCTCCACTTT,CASSSGEHDYPLHF
TRBJ2-3,-,TRBV9,-,TGTGCCAGCAGCGACGGGGGTAAAGATACGCAGTATTTT,CASSDGGKDTQYF
TRBJ1-3,-,TRBV30,few,TGTGCCTGGAGTATGGCCTCGGGAAACACCATATATTTT,CAWSMASGNTIYF
TRBJ2-5,-,TRBV12-5,-,TGTGCTAGTGGACGGGGGACGACCGTAGGACGGGGCGCCCAGTACTTC,CASGRGTTVGRGAQYF
TRBJ1-2,-,TRBV2,many,TGTGCCAGCAGGGAAGCCCACGGGGAATACTATGGCTACACCTTC,CASREAHGEYYGYTF
TRBJ2-1,TRBD2,TRBV10-1,-,TGCGCCAGCAGTGATAAGCGGGAGATATCAGAGCAGTTCTTC,CASSDKREISEQFF
TRBJ2-1,TRBD1,TRBV5-1,-,TGCGCCAGCAGCCCCCAAGGACCGGGACAGGGCATTGGTGAGCAGTTCTTC,CASSPQGPGQGIGEQFF
TRBJ2-3,-,TRBV27,-,TGTGCCAGCAGTTTATCCCCGGGGGGCCTGACAGATACGCAGTATTTT,CASSLSPGGLTDTQYF
TRBJ1-2,-,TRBV29-1,-,TGCAGCGTTGAAGGACAAAACTATGGCTACACCTTC,CSVEGQNYGYTF
TRBJ2-1,-,TRBV3-1/TRBV3-2,-,TGTGCCAGCAGCCAATGGGAGCCTGAGCAGTTCTTC,CASSQWEPEQFF
TRBJ2-2,-,TRBV6-4,-,TGTGCCAGCAGTTTACAGGGGAACACCGGGGAGCTGTTTTTT,CASSLQGNTGELFF
TRBJ2-3,TRBD2,TRBV6-5,-,TGTGCCAGTGCGCTAGCGGGAGGAACAGATACGCAGTATTTT,CASALAGGTDTQYF
TRBJ2-2,TRBD2,TRBV6-2/TRBV6-3,-,TGTGCCAGCAGTTACTCGTTGCTAGCGGGCACCGGGGAGCTGTTTTTT,CASSYSLLAGTGELFF
TRBJ1-1,-,TRBV20-1,-,TGCAGTGCTAGTTCGCAGGGTTTAGGGACTGAAGCTTTCTTT,CSASSQGLGTEAFF
TRBJ1-2,-,TRBV25-1,-,TGTGCCAGCAGTGAGACAGCTAACTATGGCTACACCTTC,CASSETANYGYTF
TRBJ1-3,TRBD1,TRBV6-6,-,TGTGCCAGCAGTTCCCACCGAACAGGGGCGGGAAACACCATATATTTT,CASSSHRTGAGNTIYF
TRBJ2-1,TRBD1,TRBV5-1,-,TGCGCCAGCAGCTTCATCGGGACAGGGGATTACAATGAGCAGTTCTTC,CASSFIGTGDYNEQFF
TRBJ2-5,TRBD2,TRBV10-3,-,TGTGCCATCAGTCCAGAACGTCTAGCGGGAGAGACCCAGTACTTC,CAISPERLAGETQYF
TRBJ1-1,TRBD1,TRBV25-1,-,TGTGCCAGCAGTGCGAGACAGGGGGCATCGTACACTGAAGCTTTCTTT,CASSARQGASYTEAFF
TRBJ2-5,TRBD1,TRBV7-3,-,TGTGCCAGCAGCTTCCAGGGGGTGGGGGAGACCCAGTACTTC,CASSFQGVGETQYF
TRBJ1-3,TRBD1,TRBV2,-,TGTGCCAGCAGTGAGTCACCGGGACAGGGGTTCTCTGGAAACACCATATATTTT,CASSESPGQGFSGNTIYF
TRBJ2-2,-,TRBV3-1/TRBV3-2,-,TGTGCCAGCAGCCAAAACAGGGACCCCGGGGAGCTGTTTTTT,CASSQNRDPGELFF